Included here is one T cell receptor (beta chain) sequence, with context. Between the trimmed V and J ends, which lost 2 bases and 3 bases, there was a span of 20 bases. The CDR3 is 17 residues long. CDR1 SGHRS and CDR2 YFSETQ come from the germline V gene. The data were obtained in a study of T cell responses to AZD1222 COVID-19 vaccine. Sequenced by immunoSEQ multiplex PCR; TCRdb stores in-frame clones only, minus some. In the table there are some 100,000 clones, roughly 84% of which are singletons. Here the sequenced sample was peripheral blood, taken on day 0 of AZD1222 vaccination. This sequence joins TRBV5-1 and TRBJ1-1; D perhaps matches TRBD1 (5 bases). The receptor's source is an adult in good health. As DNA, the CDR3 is TGCGCCAGCAGCTTTCGCGACAGAAGTTTAGGAGACACTGAAGCTTTCTTT. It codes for CASSFRDRSLGDTEAFF.